The 6 T cell receptor beta chains below were found in one sample sequenced in a study of shared clonotypes between healthy human individuals. Clones were read by immunoSEQ multiplex PCR, and TCRdb kept only the in-frame ones, dropping some. The repertoire holds a few million clones, with approximately 95% as singletons. The sequenced sample was naive CD4+ T cells from PBMCs. Indicated subset: CD45RA+ positively selected. The origin of the receptors is a man aged 18 to 35 in good health. Some clones in this sample may be carry-over from other donors' samples.

This clone appeared a single time. V and J are TRBV18 and TRBJ1-1; 7 nucleotides line up with TRBD1. CDR3 size: 15 residues. Unmatched junction bases numbered 9, after V lost 1 base and J lost 7 bases. Per the germline V gene, CDR1 is KGHSH and CDR2 is LQKENI. CDR3 nucleotides: TGTGCCAGCTCACCACAACCGACAGGGCATAATGAAGCTTTCTTT. This codes for CASSPQPTGHNEAFF.

Regarding this clone: This sample also contains other DNA sequences that code for the same CDR3. The rearrangement links TRBV18 to TRBJ2-7; no reliable D call. With 6 bases removed from V and 0 bases from J, the gap between germline ends came to 3 bases. In germline, CDR1 is KGHSH, CDR2 LQKENI. This CDR3 region has 11 residues. The CDR3 region is CASSRSYEQYF. In DNA form, the CDR3 reads TGTGCCAGCTCCCGCTCCTACGAGCAGTACTTC.

V and J are TRBV11-2 and TRBJ2-7; D possibly corresponds to TRBD1 (6 bases). V lost 6 bases to trimming and J lost 0 bases, with 21 bases between them. CDR1 and CDR2 from the germline V gene are SGHAT and FQNNGV. The CDR3 has 17 amino acids. The CDR3 loop reads CASRSPQGQVYSYEQYF. For the CDR3, the DNA is TGTGCCAGCAGGTCCCCTCAGGGGCAGGTCTACTCCTACGAGCAGTACTTC.

The gene calls are TRBV27 and TRBJ1-1; D remains ambiguous. The CDR3 is made up of 17 amino acids. V was clipped by 2 bases and J by 1 base, with 17 bases between them. Per germline, CDR1 MNHEY and CDR2 SMNVEV (reference sequence). CDR3 protein: CASSLGGWYARNTEAFF. The CDR3 bases are TGTGCCAGCAGTTTAGGAGGATGGTACGCAAGGAACACTGAAGCTTTCTTT.

In its sample, this clone was seen once. This chain links TRBV19 with TRBJ2-7, with D possibly TRBD1 on 6 matching bases. Trimming took off 2 bases at V and 3 bases at J, with 14 bases between the two ends. In germline, CDR1 is LNHDA, CDR2 SQIVND (reference sequence). The CDR3 runs 15 residues. The CDR3 sequence is CASSISFGQHYEQYF. The CDR3 region has the DNA TGTGCCAGTAGTATAAGTTTTGGACAGCACTACGAGCAGTACTTC. Based on the CDR3 plus reference TRBV19 and TRBJ2-7, the full variable domain is DGGITQSPKYLFRKEGQNVTLSCEQNLNHDAMYWYRQDPGQGLRLIYYSQIVNDFQKGDIAEGYSVSREKKESFPLTVTSAQKNPTAFYLCASSISFGQHYEQYFGPGTRLTVT.

CDR3 amino acids: CASSPVGGLSSYEQYF. The DNA for the CDR3 is TGTGCCAGCAGCCCGGTGGGGGGCCTAAGCTCCTACGAGCAGTACTTC. The genes are TRBV5-6 and TRBJ2-7; either TRBD1 or TRBD2 may supply D (6 bases each). Between the trimmed V and J ends, which lost 4 bases and 0 bases, there was a span of 17 bases. Looked up from germline, CDR1 is SGHDT and CDR2 is YYEEEE. The CDR3 spans 16 residues.